Listed below are T cell receptor beta chains from one sample, sequenced in a study of PD-L1 blockade in urothelial cancer. Libraries were prepared by immunoSEQ multiplex PCR; TCRdb keeps only in-frame clonotypes and omits some of them. Of about 38,000 clones in the sample, about four fifths were seen once. The starting material was PBMCs, obtained around atezolizumab (anti-PD-L1) treatment. These TCRs come from a man between 60 and 70 years old with urothelial cancer. The CDR3 runs from the conserved cysteine through the conserved F or W. The D gene is left open where the match is weak. Size values are once, few and many counts, or a class for expanded clones, and some rows have none.

13	TRBV27	NA	TRBJ2-1	NA	TGTGCCAGCAGTATCAGGGTCTACAATGAGCAGTTCTTC	CASSIRVYNEQFF
15	TRBV4-1	NA	TRBJ2-7	TRBD2	TGCGCCAGCAGCCAAAGGACTAGCGGGGCCTACGAGCAGTACTTC	CASSQRTSGAYEQYF
14	TRBV5-1	NA	TRBJ2-5	NA	TGCGCCAGCAGCTTGTTCCAGGGTGGGGAGACCCAGTACTTC	CASSLFQGGETQYF
17	TRBV7-2	NA	TRBJ2-2	TRBD2	TGTGCCAGCAGCACCTGGGGACTAGCAAAAGGCACCGGGGAGCTGTTTTTT	CASSTWGLAKGTGELFF
16	TRBV7-2	once	TRBJ1-1	TRBD1	TGTGCCAGCAGCTCCTTTGACCGGGACAGGGGCACTGAAGCTTTCTTT	CASSSFDRDRGTEAFF
16	TRBV5-1	once	TRBJ2-1	NA	TGCGCCAGCAGCTCTACAGGGGAGGTCTCCTACAATGAGCAGTTCTTC	CASSSTGEVSYNEQFF
13	TRBV27	NA	TRBJ1-1	NA	TGTGCCAGCAGTTTAAAACCGGACACTGAAGCTTTCTTT	CASSLKPDTEAFF
17	TRBV7-3	NA	TRBJ1-5	NA	TGTGCCAGCAGCGCGTGGGAAGACGGTGGGCGGGGTCAGCCCCAGCATTTT	CASSAWEDGGRGQPQHF
16	TRBV2	NA	TRBJ2-3	TRBD1	TGTGCCAGCAGACTCGAGGGACAGGCTCTTACAGATACGCAGTATTTT	CASRLEGQALTDTQYF
14	TRBV28	NA	TRBJ1-2	TRBD1	TGTGCCAGCAGTAACAGGGGGCGTGACTATGGCTACACCTTC	CASSNRGRDYGYTF
15	TRBV28	NA	TRBJ1-5	TRBD1	TGTGCCAGCAGTTCAACGGACAGGCTCAATCAGCCCCAGCATTTT	CASSSTDRLNQPQHF
16	TRBV9	once	TRBJ1-3	TRBD1	TGTGCCAGCAGCGTAGGGAAGGGGGCGGCAGGAAACACCATATATTTT	CASSVGKGAAGNTIYF
15	TRBV6-1	once	TRBJ2-7	NA	TGTGCCAGCATCGAAAGGAGTACAGGCTCCTACGAGCAGTACTTC	CASIERSTGSYEQYF
14	TRBV15	NA	TRBJ2-5	TRBD1	TGTGCCACCAGCAAGGACAGGAACCAAGAGACCCAGTACTTC	CATSKDRNQETQYF
14	TRBV28	NA	TRBJ1-4	NA	TGTGCCAGCAGTCAAGACCAGGGAGGTGAAAAACTGTTTTTT	CASSQDQGGEKLFF
14	TRBV6-1	NA	TRBJ2-3	NA	TGTGCCAGCAGTGAGTCTGGTGAGGCAGATACGCAGTATTTT	CASSESGEADTQYF